This T cell receptor (beta chain) was documented in a study of vaccination and CD4 T cells after COVID-19. Overall study: Nasal swab PCR detected SARS-CoV-2 in convalescent patients, who comprised under ten mild cases and one severe case. The study enrolled six male and four female convalescents, two of whom were Hispanic.

About this clonotype: What it recognizes is unknown.

Treatment specified: approximately 10-day PBMC culture with coronavirus spike peptide pools or control peptides (ViraFEST assay). Via ViraFEST, peptide pools expanded antigen-specific T cells before TCR sequencing. Sequenced with the Oncomine TCR Beta short-read assay was DNA taken from cultured CD4+ T cells. One entry per CDR3 protein, called by TCRdb with MiXCR from the PCR reads. The sample lists about 13,000 distinct CDR3 sequences, about two fifths occurring once. Germline CDR1 and CDR2: SGHNT and YENEEA. V lost 0 bases to trimming and J lost 8 bases, with 8 bases between them. This CDR3 is 13 amino acids long.

This TCR was recovered from a human donor who had recovered from COVID-19. Input material: CD4+ T cells from blood, cultured in vitro. V gene TRBV11-3 combines with J gene TRBJ2-1; D gene uncertain. The CDR3 reads CASSLDLDDEQFF. The CDR3 region has the DNA TGTGCCAGCAGCTTAGACCTAGATGATGAGCAGTTCTTC.